Sequencing of this T cell receptor beta chain was carried out in a study of blood T cell repertoires in COVID-19. For the study at large: Material from acute and convalescent COVID-19 was sourced from the United States, Italy and Spain.

Per the authors' pipeline: Using reference gene primer amplification, nucleated cell counts were estimated. Repertoires were generated with immunoSEQ multiplex PCR, while TCRdb's copy carries only in-frame clones and drops some. V, J and clone size are those of that table, while D and trimming were read from the DNA. The table records approximately 150,000 clones, approximately 90% of them present only once. The germline V gene has CDR1 MNHEY and CDR2 SVGAGI. The CDR3 is 14 amino acids. J gave up 3 bases and V 7 bases, and 7 bases lay outside the gene matches. The sample taken for sequencing was peripheral blood. V gene TRBV6-5 combines with J gene TRBJ2-7; 9 bases match TRBD2. The clonotype was recovered from a man younger than 35 with COVID-19, enrolled during active disease. CDR3 amino acids: CASKREAGDYEQYF. The CDR3 region has the DNA TGTGCCAGCAAGCGGGAGGCAGGGGACTACGAGCAGTACTTC.